Listed here are 27 T cell receptor beta chains from one sample, sequenced in a study of T-cell memory formation after mild COVID-19. TCRdb fed the 5' RACE reads into MiXCR, producing one record per CDR3 protein. The sample includes tens of thousands of distinct CDR3 sequences, 16% of them seen just once. Sequencing was carried out using PBMCs or a T cell subset sorted from them (not recorded which). These receptors were collected from an adult woman who had mild COVID-19 (a few samples of this study predate the infection). Cell type and time point are not known.

There are a few counts of this clonotype. The rearrangement joins TRBV5-5 to TRBJ1-2; D unresolved. The V and J ends lost 0 bases and 7 bases respectively, with 13 bases between them. The CDR3 sequence is 14 residues long. Germline lookup yields CDR1 SGHKS and CDR2 YYEKEE (reference sequence). CDR3 amino acids: CASSLASGSFGYTF. CDR3 bases: TGTGCCAGCAGCTTGGCGTCAGGATCGTTTGGCTACACCTTC.

This clonotype was observed a handful of times. V and J are TRBV13 and TRBJ2-7, with 9 bases lining up with TRBD2. The CDR3 has 16 residues. Trimming cost V 2 bases and J 0 bases; bases outside gene matches: 5. Germline CDR1 and CDR2: PRHDT and FYEKMQ (reference sequence). The CDR3 loop is CASSLNSGGPSYEQYF. The CDR3 DNA follows: TGTGCCAGCAGCTTAAACAGCGGGGGGCCCTCCTACGAGCAGTACTTC.

This clonotype turned up a few times. The chain recombines TRBV6-2 or TRBV6-3 with TRBJ2-1, with 7 bases lining up with TRBD1. CDR1 MNHEY and CDR2 SVGEGT come from the germline V gene. Unmatched junction bases numbered 8, after V lost 5 bases and J lost 4 bases. CDR3 size: 15 residues. DNA for the CDR3: TGTGCCAGCAGTAACCCGGGACAGAGGTACAATGAGCAGTTCTTC. Protein: CASSNPGQRYNEQFF.

At least ten counts were recorded for this clonotype. The chain recombines TRBV24-1 with TRBJ1-5; no clear D. CDR1 and CDR2 from the germline V gene are KGHDR and SFDVKD. The CDR3 contains 14 residues. Trimming took 1 base from V and 3 from J, leaving 6 bases between them. The CDR3 coding sequence is TGTGCCACCAGTGATTTATCCATCAATCAGCCCCAGCATTTT. This encodes CATSDLSINQPQHF.

This rearrangement joins TRBV7-8 to TRBJ1-2; no definite D call. The germline V gene encodes CDR1 SGHVS and CDR2 FQNEAQ. The CDR3 covers 13 residues. The germline V and J ends were trimmed by 1 base and 8 bases, with 11 bases remaining between them. This chain's CDR3 is CASSLELATGYTF. The DNA for the CDR3 is TGTGCCAGCAGCTTAGAACTTGCTACGGGCTACACCTTC.

This chain links TRBV7-3 with TRBJ2-3; D remains ambiguous. The CDR3 extends over 15 amino acids. Germline assignment: CDR1 SGHTA and CDR2 FQGTGA. Trimming took off 5 bases at V and 2 bases at J, with 14 bases between the two ends. The DNA of the CDR3 is TGTGCCAGCAGCCCCGGACCGCCCTTCACAGATACGCAGTATTTT. Protein product: CASSPGPPFTDTQYF.

This clonotype was detected only a few times. The rearrangement links TRBV4-1 to TRBJ1-1; D might be TRBD1 (5 bases). Trimming cost V 3 bases and J 2 bases, with 10 bases left between them. The CDR3 runs to 14 residues. In germline, CDR1 is MGHRA, CDR2 YSYEKL. CDR3 DNA: TGCGCCAGCAGCCAGAAAGACAGTAACACTGAAGCTTTCTTT. Amino acids: CASSQKDSNTEAFF.

This clonotype was seen a few times. The chain links TRBV29-1 to TRBJ1-2, with a weak D call TRBD1 (5 bases). Between the trimmed V and J ends, which lost 7 bases and 5 bases, there was a span of 17 bases. This CDR3 has 13 residues. Germline CDR1 reads SQVTM; CDR2 reads ANQGSEA. The CDR3 reads CSGFGAHSYGYTF. The CDR3 DNA reads as TGCAGCGGATTCGGGGCACATTCATATGGCTACACCTTC.

The chain has TRBV20-1 and TRBJ2-7; a possible D gene is TRBD1 (6 bases). CDR1 is DFQATT, CDR2 SNEGSKA, per germline (reference sequence). V was shortened by 0 bases and J by 0 bases, with 9 bases between the two germline ends. CDR3 size: 14 residues. The CDR3 reads CSARDEDSSYEQYF. CDR3 in DNA: TGCAGTGCTAGAGATGAGGACAGCTCCTACGAGCAGTACTTC.

The chain couples TRBV12-5 to TRBJ2-1; D is uncertain. The CDR3 length is 12 residues. Trimming took 3 bases from V and 4 from J, leaving 4 bases between them. The germline V gene has CDR1 LGHNT and CDR2 FRNRAP. CDR3 nucleotide sequence: TGTGCTAGTGGTTTCCCATACAATGAGCAGTTCTTC. Translating gives CASGFPYNEQFF.

V gene TRBV20-1 combines with J gene TRBJ2-7, with D tentatively TRBD2 (5 bases). Looked up from germline, CDR1 is DFQATT and CDR2 is SNEGSKA (reference sequence). Trimming pared 3 bases from V and 3 bases from J, leaving 18 bases between. This CDR3 has 15 amino acids. CDR3 residues: CSASSRSSGDYEQYF. The CDR3 DNA sequence: TGCAGTGCTAGTAGTCGGTCCAGCGGAGACTACGAGCAGTACTTC.

The chain combines TRBV9 with TRBJ2-2; D is perhaps TRBD1 or TRBD2 (6 bases each). Germline V lookup: CDR1 SGDLS, CDR2 YYNGEE. The germline V and J ends were trimmed by 4 bases and 0 bases, with 16 bases remaining between them. The CDR3 runs 17 residues. CDR3 protein: CASSSQQGLANTGELFF. CDR3 in DNA: TGTGCCAGCAGCTCCCAACAGGGACTCGCGAACACCGGGGAGCTGTTTTTT.

This chain joins TRBV7-6 and TRBJ2-5; D gene ambiguous. With 1 base removed from V and 1 base from J, the gap between germline ends came to 7 bases. CDR3 size: 14 residues. CDR1 SGHVS and CDR2 FNYEAQ come from the germline V gene. The CDR3 here is CASSLGLIQETQYF. The CDR3, as DNA: TGTGCCAGCAGCTTAGGACTTATCCAAGAGACCCAGTACTTC.

The rearrangement joins TRBV29-1 to TRBJ2-3; the match to TRBD2 covers 12 bases. Unmatched junction bases numbered 3, after V lost 0 bases and J lost 2 bases. The CDR3 covers 16 residues. Germline CDR1 reads SQVTM; CDR2 reads ANQGSEA. DNA for the CDR3: TGCAGCGTTGAAGAACTAGCGGGAGGACACACAGATACGCAGTATTTT. It encodes CSVEELAGGHTDTQYF.

This chain links TRBV19 with TRBJ2-5; D is ambiguous. V was pared by 6 bases and J by 1 base, with 15 bases between. This CDR3 has 15 amino acids. Germline assignment: CDR1 LNHDA and CDR2 SQIVND (reference sequence). The CDR3, as DNA: TGTGCCAGTAGCATGCGGTATACTCGCCAAGAGACCCAGTACTTC. This sequence encodes CASSMRYTRQETQYF.

This chain links TRBV5-1 with TRBJ1-5, with D perhaps matching TRBD1 (5 bases). V was shortened by 0 bases and J by 2 bases, with 15 bases between the two germline ends. Germline values: CDR1 SGHRS, CDR2 YFSETQ. The CDR3 length is 17 residues. Written as DNA, the CDR3 is TGCGCCAGCAGCTTGGGCATTGGGGGTGGAGGCAATCAGCCCCAGCATTTT. Its translation: CASSLGIGGGGNQPQHF.

This clonotype was counted between two and nine times. J is TRBJ1-4 and V is TRBV5-6; 8 bases fit TRBD1. CDR3 length equals 14 residues. Germline loops: CDR1 SGHDT, CDR2 YYEEEE. V shed 3 bases, J shed 7 bases, and the junction held 5 bases outside the gene matches. CDR3 DNA: TGTGCCAGCAGCTCACAGGGGGGATCTGAAAAACTGTTTTTT. It translates to CASSSQGGSEKLFF.

This chain uses TRBV5-1 with TRBJ2-7; D is perhaps TRBD2 (6 bases). V was clipped by 1 base and J by 4 bases, with 12 bases between them. The germline V gene has CDR1 SGHRS and CDR2 YFSETQ. CDR3 size: 14 residues. CDR3 DNA: TGCGCCAGCAGCTTGCGGGACTCAGATTACGAGCAGTACTTC. Protein sequence: CASSLRDSDYEQYF.

The CDR3, as DNA: TGTGCCAGCAGTCCACCTTTCCCCGTATATGGCTACACCTTC. Its protein is CASSPPFPVYGYTF. This sequence joins TRBV12-3 or TRBV12-4 and TRBJ1-2; unclear D gene. The CDR3 sequence is 14 residues long. V was shortened by 5 bases and J by 5 bases, with 15 bases between the two germline ends.

The chain links TRBV15 to TRBJ2-5, with 7 positions matching TRBD2. V shed 5 bases, J shed 5 bases, and the junction held 11 bases outside the gene matches. CDR1 is LNHNV, CDR2 YYDKDF, per germline (reference sequence). This CDR3 contains 15 residues. The CDR3 protein is CATSPRERGGETQYF. The CDR3 nucleotides are TGTGCCACCAGCCCGCGGGAGAGAGGCGGGGAGACCCAGTACTTC.

This clonotype was detected only a few times. The chain recombines TRBV7-9 with TRBJ1-2; D perhaps matches TRBD1 (6 bases). V was cut by 2 bases and J by 4 bases, with 14 bases left in between. This CDR3 has 15 residues. Germline V gene sequence: CDR1 SEHNR, CDR2 FQNEAQ (reference sequence). This chain's CDR3 is CASSLPDRNLYGYTF. CDR3 in DNA: TGTGCCAGCAGCTTACCGGACAGAAACCTCTATGGCTACACCTTC.

The chain uses TRBV7-3 and TRBJ2-1; 14 bases are shared with TRBD2. The V and J ends lost 2 bases and 4 bases, in that order; junction bases with no gene match: 4. The V gene's germline CDR1 is SGHTA and CDR2 FQGTGA. The length of the CDR3 is 17 residues. The CDR3 sequence: CASSLGTSGGWYNEQFF. The DNA for the CDR3 is TGTGCCAGCAGCTTAGGGACTAGCGGGGGTTGGTACAATGAGCAGTTCTTC.

The table lists this clonotype with many counts. The CDR3 sequence: CASSLGISYEQYF. The CDR3 bases are TGTGCCAGCAGCTTGGGCATCTCCTACGAGCAGTACTTC. The chain is built from TRBV5-6 and TRBJ2-7, with D unresolved. Germline values: CDR1 SGHDT, CDR2 YYEEEE. V was pared by 0 bases and J by 0 bases, with 4 bases between. The CDR3 is 13 amino acids.

The DNA of the CDR3 is TGTGCCAGCAGCTTTGGGGCCTACGAGCAGTACTTC. It encodes CASSFGAYEQYF. The gene calls are TRBV4-2 and TRBJ2-7; D remains ambiguous. Trimming shortened V by 5 bases and J by 2 bases, and 7 bases separated the two germline ends. Germline V gene data show CDR1 as LGHNA and CDR2 as YNFKEQ. CDR3 length: 12 residues.

The chain carries TRBV9 and TRBJ2-7; D possibly corresponds to TRBD1 (5 bases). Germline CDR1 is SGDLS and CDR2 is YYNGEE. The germline V and J ends were trimmed by 4 bases and 5 bases, with 10 bases remaining between them. This CDR3 comprises 12 residues. DNA for the CDR3: TGTGCCAGCAGCTTCAGGGTCCACGAGCAGTACTTC. Translation gives CASSFRVHEQYF.

This clonotype appeared a few times. The chain recombines TRBV3-1 with TRBJ2-3; D possibly corresponds to TRBD2 (7 bases). The CDR3 has 13 residues. V lost 8 bases and J 5 bases, leaving 14 bases between the germline ends. Per the germline V gene, CDR1 is LGHDT and CDR2 is YNNKEL (reference sequence). In DNA, the CDR3 is TGTGCCAGCCGAAGGGGGAGGGAAGATACGCAGTATTTT. Encoded protein: CASRRGREDTQYF.

This clonotype was counted only a few times. The rearrangement uses TRBV20-1 and TRBJ2-1; 9 positions agree with TRBD2. The germline V gene has CDR1 DFQATT and CDR2 SNEGSKA (reference sequence). The V gene end was trimmed by 3 bases and the J gene end by 4 bases; junction bases not matched to a gene: 4. The CDR3 length is 14 residues. CDR3 residues: CSASGREGYNEQFF. CDR3 DNA: TGCAGTGCTAGCGGGCGGGAGGGATACAATGAGCAGTTCTTC.